Shown below are 8 T cell receptor beta chains from a single sample sequenced in a study of T cells in Graves' hyperthyroidism and ophthalmopathy. Amplified TCR beta CDR3 regions came from RNA transcripts. Carried out on the TCR CDR3, a first-round RT-PCR used the HTBI primer set. MiXCR was run by TCRdb on the multiplex PCR reads, yielding one entry per CDR3 protein. The sample includes nearly 750,000 distinct CDR3 sequences, over 35% of them seen just once. The sequenced sample consisted of blood. Receptor source: a woman in her thirties or forties with Graves' hyperthyroidism.

The table lists this clonotype with a few counts. V gene TRBV19 combines with J gene TRBJ2-2, with 7 bases matching TRBD1. CDR1 is LNHDA, CDR2 SQIVND, per germline (reference sequence). The CDR3 totals 17 residues. Losses at the gene ends were 7 bases for V and 0 bases for J; bases not matched to a gene: 11. The CDR3 nucleotides are TGTGCCAGTACGGATTGGACAGGTCTAACGAACACCGGGGAGCTGTTTTTT. This codes for CASTDWTGLTNTGELFF. Based on the CDR3 plus reference TRBV19 and TRBJ2-2, the full variable domain is DGGITQSPKYLFRKEGQNVTLSCEQNLNHDAMYWYRQDPGQGLRLIYYSQIVNDFQKGDIAEGYSVSREKKESFPLTVTSAQKNPTAFYLCASTDWTGLTNTGELFFGEGSRLTVL.

Notes on this clonotype: At one boundary the junction diverges from the germline segment, which might be a read error. This chain connects TRBV4-1 to TRBJ2-7; 7 bases are shared with TRBD2. Per the germline V gene, CDR1 is MGHRA and CDR2 is YSYEKL. This CDR3 comprises 13 residues. In nucleotides, the CDR3 is TGTGCCAGCAGTTTGACGGGGGGTAACGAGCAGTACTTC. It codes for CASSLTGGNEQYF.

This clonotype was picked up a small number of times. The V gene is TRBV11-3, the J gene TRBJ2-2; 8 bases align to TRBD2. The CDR3 is 17 residues long. Trimming cost V 3 bases and J 3 bases; bases outside gene matches: 9. Germline assignment: CDR1 SGHNT and CDR2 YENEEA. The CDR3: CASSFPGGGQDTGELFF. The CDR3 DNA is TGTGCCAGCAGCTTCCCCGGCGGGGGGCAGGACACCGGGGAGCTGTTTTTT.

As regards this clonotype: Relative to the germline gene, one junction end is altered; a read error may explain this. The CDR3: CASSLKGQAGYEQYF. DNA of the CDR3: TGTGCCAGCAGTTTAAAAGGGCAGGCCGGCTACGAGCAGTACTTC. This chain links TRBV24-1 with TRBJ2-7; D unclear. Per the germline V gene, CDR1 is KGHDR and CDR2 is SFDVKD. The length of the CDR3 is 15 residues.

The chain has TRBV5-1 and TRBJ1-1; 9 bases align to TRBD1. Trimming at V came to 0 bases and at J to 0 bases, leaving 12 bases not matched to a gene. Germline V lookup: CDR1 SGHRS, CDR2 YFSETQ. This CDR3 spans 19 amino acids. CDR3 coding DNA: TGCGCCAGCAGCTTGGCGGGACAGGGAGGTGAGTCTATGAACACTGAAGCTTTCTTT. Amino acid sequence: CASSLAGQGGESMNTEAFF. Together with reference TRBV5-1 and TRBJ1-1, the CDR3 gives the full variable domain: KAGVTQTPRYLIKTRGQQVTLSCSPISGHRSVSWYQQTPGQGLQFLFEYFSETQRNKGNFPGRFSGRQFSNSRSEMNVSTLELGDSALYLCASSLAGQGGESMNTEAFFGQGTRLTVV.

CDR3 DNA: TGTGCCAGCAGCTTAGCCGGACTAGCGTACAATGAGCAGTTCTTC. The encoded protein is CASSLAGLAYNEQFF. The rearrangement links TRBV7-2 to TRBJ2-7; 9 nucleotides align to TRBD2. The end of the DNA aligns better with TRBJ2-1, so the J call may be wrong. Germline lookup yields CDR1 SGHTA and CDR2 FQGNSA. The CDR3 extends over 15 amino acids.

This clonotype was seen a handful of times. The chain employs TRBV10-3 and TRBJ1-5; 8 bases line up with TRBD1. Germline V CDR1 and CDR2: ENHRY, SYGVKD. The CDR3 is made up of 15 amino acids. J gave up 3 bases and V 10 bases, and 11 bases lay outside the gene matches. The CDR3 protein is CASRSGQGYNQPQHF. The CDR3 region has the DNA TGTGCCAGCAGGAGCGGACAGGGTTACAATCAGCCCCAGCATTTT.

The chain combines TRBV9 with TRBJ1-6; D gene uncertain. V was pared by 3 bases and J by 14 bases, with 12 bases between. Germline loops: CDR1 SGDLS, CDR2 YYNGEE. The CDR3 totals 12 residues. The CDR3 protein is CASSALDGSLHF. CDR3 DNA: TGTGCCAGCAGCGCACTCGACGGGTCCCTCCACTTT.